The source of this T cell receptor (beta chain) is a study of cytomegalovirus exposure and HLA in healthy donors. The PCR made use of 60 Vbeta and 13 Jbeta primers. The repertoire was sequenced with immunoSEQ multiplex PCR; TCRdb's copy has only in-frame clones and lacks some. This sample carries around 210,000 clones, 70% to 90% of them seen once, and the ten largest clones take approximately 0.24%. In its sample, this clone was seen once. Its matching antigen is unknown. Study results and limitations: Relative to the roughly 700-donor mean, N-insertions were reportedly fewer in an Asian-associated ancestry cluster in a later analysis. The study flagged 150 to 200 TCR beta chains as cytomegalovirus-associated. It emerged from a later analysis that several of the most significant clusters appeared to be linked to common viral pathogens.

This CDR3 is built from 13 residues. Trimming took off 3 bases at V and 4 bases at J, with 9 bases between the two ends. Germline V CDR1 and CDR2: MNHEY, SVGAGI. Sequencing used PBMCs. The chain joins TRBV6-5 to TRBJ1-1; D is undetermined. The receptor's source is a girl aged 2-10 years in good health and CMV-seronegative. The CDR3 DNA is TGTGCCAGCAGTTATACAGTGGGCACTGAAGCTTTCTTT. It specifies CASSYTVGTEAFF.